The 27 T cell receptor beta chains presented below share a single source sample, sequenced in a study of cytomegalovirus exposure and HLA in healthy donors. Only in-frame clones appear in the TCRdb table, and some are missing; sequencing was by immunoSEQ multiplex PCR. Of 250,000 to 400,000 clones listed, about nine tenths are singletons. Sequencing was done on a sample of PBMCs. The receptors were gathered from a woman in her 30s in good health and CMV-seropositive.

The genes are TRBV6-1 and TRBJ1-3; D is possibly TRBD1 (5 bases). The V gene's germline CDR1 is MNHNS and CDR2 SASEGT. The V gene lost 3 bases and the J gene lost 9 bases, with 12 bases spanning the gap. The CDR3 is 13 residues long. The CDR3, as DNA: TGTGCCAGCAGTGAGGGGACGATGAGCACCATATATTTT. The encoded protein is CASSEGTMSTIYF.

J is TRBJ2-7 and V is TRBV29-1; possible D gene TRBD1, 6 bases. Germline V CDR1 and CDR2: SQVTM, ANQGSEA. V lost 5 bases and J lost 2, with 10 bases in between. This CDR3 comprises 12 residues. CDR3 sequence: CSVSGDPYEQYF. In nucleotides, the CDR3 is TGCAGCGTTTCAGGGGACCCCTACGAGCAGTACTTC.

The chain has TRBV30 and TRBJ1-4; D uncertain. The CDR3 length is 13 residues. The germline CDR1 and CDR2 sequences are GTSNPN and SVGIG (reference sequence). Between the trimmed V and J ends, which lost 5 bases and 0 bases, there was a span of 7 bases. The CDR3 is CAWCPATNEKLFF. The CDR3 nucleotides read TGTGCCTGGTGTCCAGCAACTAATGAAAAACTGTTTTTT.

CDR3 in amino acids: CASSASQDRVYGYTF. The CDR3 bases are TGTGCCAGCAGCGCCTCCCAAGACAGAGTCTATGGCTACACCTTC. This chain connects TRBV9 to TRBJ1-2; the D gene is possibly TRBD1 (5 bases). Germline V lookup: CDR1 SGDLS, CDR2 YYNGEE. This CDR3 spans 15 amino acids. The germline V and J ends were trimmed by 3 bases and 4 bases, with 16 bases remaining between them.

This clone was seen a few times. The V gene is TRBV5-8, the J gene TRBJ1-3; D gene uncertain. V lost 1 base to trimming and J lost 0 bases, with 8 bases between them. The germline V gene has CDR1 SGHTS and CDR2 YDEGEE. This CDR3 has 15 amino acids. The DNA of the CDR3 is TGTGCCAGCAGCTTGTCCAAAAGCTCTGGAAACACCATATATTTT. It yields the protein CASSLSKSSGNTIYF.

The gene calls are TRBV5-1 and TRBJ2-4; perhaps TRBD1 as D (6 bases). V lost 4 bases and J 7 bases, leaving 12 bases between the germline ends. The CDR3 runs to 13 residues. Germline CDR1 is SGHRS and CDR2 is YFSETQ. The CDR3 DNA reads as TGCGCCAGCAGCACTGGCAGGGGCAACATTCAGTACTTC. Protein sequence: CASSTGRGNIQYF.

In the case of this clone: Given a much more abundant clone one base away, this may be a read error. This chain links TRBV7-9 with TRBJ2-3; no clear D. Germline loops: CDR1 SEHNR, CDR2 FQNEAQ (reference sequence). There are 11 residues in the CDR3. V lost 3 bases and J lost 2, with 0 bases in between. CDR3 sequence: CASSFTDTQYF. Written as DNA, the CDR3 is TGTGCCAGCAGCTTCACAGATACGCAGTATTTT. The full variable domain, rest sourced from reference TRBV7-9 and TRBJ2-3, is DTGVSQNPRHKITKRGQNVTFRCDPISEHNRLYWYRQTLGQGPEFLTYFQNEAQLEKSRLLSDRFSAERPKGSFSTLEIQRTEQGDSAMYLCASSFTDTQYFGPGTRLTVL.

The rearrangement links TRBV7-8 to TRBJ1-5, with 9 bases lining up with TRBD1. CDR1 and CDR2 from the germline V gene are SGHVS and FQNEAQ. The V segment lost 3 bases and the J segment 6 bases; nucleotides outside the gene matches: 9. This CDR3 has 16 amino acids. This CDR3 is CASSLDRGSVGQPQHF. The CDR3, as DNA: TGTGCCAGCAGCTTGGACAGGGGATCGGTGGGTCAGCCCCAGCATTTT. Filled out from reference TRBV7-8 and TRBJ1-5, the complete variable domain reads GAGVSQSPRYKVAKRGQDVALRCDPISGHVSLFWYQQALGQGPEFLTYFQNEAQLDKSGLPSDRFFAERPEGSVSTLKIQRTQQEDSAVYLCASSLDRGSVGQPQHFGDGTRLSIL.

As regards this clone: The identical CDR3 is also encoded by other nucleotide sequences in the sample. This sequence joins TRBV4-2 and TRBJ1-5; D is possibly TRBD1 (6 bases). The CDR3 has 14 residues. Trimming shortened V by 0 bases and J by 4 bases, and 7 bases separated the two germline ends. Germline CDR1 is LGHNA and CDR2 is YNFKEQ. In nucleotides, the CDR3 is TGTGCCAGCAGCCAAGACAGGGGTAATCAGCCCCAGCATTTT. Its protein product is CASSQDRGNQPQHF.

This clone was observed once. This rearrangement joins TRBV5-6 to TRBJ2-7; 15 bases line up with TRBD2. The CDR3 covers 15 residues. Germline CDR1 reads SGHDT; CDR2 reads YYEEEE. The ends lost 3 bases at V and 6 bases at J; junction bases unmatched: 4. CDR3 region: CASSWTSGGAREQYF. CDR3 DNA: TGTGCCAGCAGCTGGACTAGCGGGGGGGCCCGCGAGCAGTACTTC.

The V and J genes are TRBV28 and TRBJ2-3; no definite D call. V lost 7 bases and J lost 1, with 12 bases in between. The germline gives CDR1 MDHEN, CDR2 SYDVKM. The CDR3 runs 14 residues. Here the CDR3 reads CASIPTFRTDTQYF. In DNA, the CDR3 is TGTGCCAGCATTCCCACCTTCCGCACAGATACGCAGTATTTT.

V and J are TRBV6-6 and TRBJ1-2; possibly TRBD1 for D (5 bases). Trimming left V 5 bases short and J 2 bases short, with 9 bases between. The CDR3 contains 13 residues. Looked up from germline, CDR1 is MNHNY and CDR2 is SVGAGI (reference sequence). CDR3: CASSKDTNYGYTF. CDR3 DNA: TGTGCCAGCAGTAAGGACACGAACTATGGCTACACCTTC.

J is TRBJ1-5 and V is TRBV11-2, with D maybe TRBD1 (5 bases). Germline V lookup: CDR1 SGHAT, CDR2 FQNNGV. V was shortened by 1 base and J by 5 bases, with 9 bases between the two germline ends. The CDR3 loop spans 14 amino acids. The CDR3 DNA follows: TGTGCCAGCAGCTTAGCAGGGACGCATCAGCCCCAGCATTTT. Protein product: CASSLAGTHQPQHF.

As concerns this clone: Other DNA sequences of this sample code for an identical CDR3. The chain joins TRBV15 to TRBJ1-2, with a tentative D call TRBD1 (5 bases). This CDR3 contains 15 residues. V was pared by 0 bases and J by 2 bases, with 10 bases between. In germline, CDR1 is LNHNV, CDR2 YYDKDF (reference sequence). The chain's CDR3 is CATSREPGHNYGYTF. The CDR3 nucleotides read TGTGCCACCAGCAGAGAGCCAGGACACAACTATGGCTACACCTTC.

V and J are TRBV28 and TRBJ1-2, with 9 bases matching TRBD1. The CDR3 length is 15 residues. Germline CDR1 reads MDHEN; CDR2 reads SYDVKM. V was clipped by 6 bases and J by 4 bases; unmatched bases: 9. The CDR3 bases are TGTGCCAGCAGATCCCCCGGGACAGGGAGCTATGGCTACACCTTC. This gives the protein CASRSPGTGSYGYTF.

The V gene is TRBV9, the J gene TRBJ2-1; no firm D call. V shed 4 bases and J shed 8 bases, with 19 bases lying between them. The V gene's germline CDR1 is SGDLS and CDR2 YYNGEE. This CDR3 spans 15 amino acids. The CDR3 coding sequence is TGTGCCAGCAGCCCGGCGTCGGGTAGTTTTTATGAGCAGTTCTTC. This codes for CASSPASGSFYEQFF.

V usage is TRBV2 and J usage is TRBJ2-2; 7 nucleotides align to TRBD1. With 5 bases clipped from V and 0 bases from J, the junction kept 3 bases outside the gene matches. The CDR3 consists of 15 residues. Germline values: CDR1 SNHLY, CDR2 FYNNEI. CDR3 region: CASSQDRANTGELFF. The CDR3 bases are TGTGCCAGCAGTCAAGACAGGGCGAACACCGGGGAGCTGTTTTTT.

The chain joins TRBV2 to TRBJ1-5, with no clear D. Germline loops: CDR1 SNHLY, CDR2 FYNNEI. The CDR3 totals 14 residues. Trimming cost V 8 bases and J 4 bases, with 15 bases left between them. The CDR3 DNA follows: TGTGCCAGCGTGGCGGGTTCCGCAAATCAGCCCCAGCATTTT. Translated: CASVAGSANQPQHF.

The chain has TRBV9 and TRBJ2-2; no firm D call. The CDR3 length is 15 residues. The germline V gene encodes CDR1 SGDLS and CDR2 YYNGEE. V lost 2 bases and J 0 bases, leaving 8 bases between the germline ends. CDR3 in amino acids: CASSVISANTGELFF. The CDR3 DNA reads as TGTGCCAGCAGCGTTATCAGCGCGAACACCGGGGAGCTGTTTTTT. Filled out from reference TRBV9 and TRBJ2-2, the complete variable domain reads DSGVTQTPKHLITATGQRVTLRCSPRSGDLSVYWYQQSLDQGLQFLIQYYNGEERAKGNILERFSAQQFPDLHSELNLSSLELGDSALYFCASSVISANTGELFFGEGSRLTVL.

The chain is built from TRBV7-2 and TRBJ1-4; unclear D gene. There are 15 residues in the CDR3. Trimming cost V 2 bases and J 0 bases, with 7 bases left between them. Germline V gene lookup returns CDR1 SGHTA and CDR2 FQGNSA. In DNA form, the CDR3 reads TGTGCCAGCAGCTTAAAGGGTGCAACTAATGAAAAACTGTTTTTT. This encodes CASSLKGATNEKLFF.

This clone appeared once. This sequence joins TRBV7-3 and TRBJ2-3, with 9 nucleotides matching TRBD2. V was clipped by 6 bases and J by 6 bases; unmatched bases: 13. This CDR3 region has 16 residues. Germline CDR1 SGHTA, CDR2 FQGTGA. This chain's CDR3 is CASSPTSGSLGDTQYF. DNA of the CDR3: TGTGCCAGCAGTCCGACTAGCGGTTCCCTGGGGGATACGCAGTATTTT.

CDR3 sequence: CSVADTDTQYF. CDR3 DNA sequence: TGCAGCGTTGCAGATACAGATACGCAGTATTTT. This chain links TRBV29-1 with TRBJ2-3; D is undetermined. The CDR3 has 11 residues. The V end lost 4 bases, the J end lost 3 bases, and 5 bases lay between the germline ends. Germline V lookup: CDR1 SQVTM, CDR2 ANQGSEA.

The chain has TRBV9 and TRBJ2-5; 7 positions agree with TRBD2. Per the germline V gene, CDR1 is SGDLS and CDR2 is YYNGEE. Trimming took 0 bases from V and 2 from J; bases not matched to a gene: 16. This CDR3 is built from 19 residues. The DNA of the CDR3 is TGTGCCAGCAGCGTAGGGATTGCAGTTTTGGCGGGGGTTCAAGAGACCCAGTACTTC. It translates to CASSVGIAVLAGVQETQYF.

CDR3: CASSADTPGANVLTF. In DNA, the CDR3 is TGTGCCAGCAGTGCAGATACCCCTGGGGCCAACGTCCTGACTTTC. The chain is built from TRBV25-1 and TRBJ2-6; D unclear. Looked up from germline, CDR1 is MGHDK and CDR2 is SYGVNS. The length of the CDR3 is 15 residues. V was pared by 4 bases and J by 2 bases, with 9 bases between.

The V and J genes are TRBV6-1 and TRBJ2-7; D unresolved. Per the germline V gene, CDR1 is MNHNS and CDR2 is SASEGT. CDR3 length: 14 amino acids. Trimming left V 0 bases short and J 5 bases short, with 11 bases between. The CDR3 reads CASSEAGRRNEQYF. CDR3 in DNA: TGTGCCAGCAGTGAAGCAGGCCGGAGAAACGAGCAGTACTTC.

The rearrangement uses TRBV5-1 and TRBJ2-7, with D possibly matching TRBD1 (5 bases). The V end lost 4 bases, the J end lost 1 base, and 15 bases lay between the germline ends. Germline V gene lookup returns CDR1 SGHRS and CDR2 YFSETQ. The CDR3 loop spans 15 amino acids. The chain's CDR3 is CASSLSGKDSYEQYF. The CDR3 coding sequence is TGCGCCAGCAGCCTGTCAGGGAAGGATTCCTACGAGCAGTACTTC.

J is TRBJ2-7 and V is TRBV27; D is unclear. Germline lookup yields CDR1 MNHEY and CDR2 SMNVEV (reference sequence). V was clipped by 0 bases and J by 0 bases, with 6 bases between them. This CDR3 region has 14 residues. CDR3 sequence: CASSLSTPSYEQYF. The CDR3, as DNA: TGTGCCAGCAGTTTATCTACGCCCTCCTACGAGCAGTACTTC.